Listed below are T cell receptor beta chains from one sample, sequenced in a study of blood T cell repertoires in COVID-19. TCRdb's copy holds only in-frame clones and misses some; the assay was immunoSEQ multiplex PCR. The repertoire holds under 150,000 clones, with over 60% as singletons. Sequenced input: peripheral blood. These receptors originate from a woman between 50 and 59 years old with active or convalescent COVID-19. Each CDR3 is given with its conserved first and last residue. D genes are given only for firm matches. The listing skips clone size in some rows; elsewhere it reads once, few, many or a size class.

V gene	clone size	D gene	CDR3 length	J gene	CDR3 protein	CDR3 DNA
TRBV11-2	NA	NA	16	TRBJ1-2	CASRPPTGRANYGYTF	TGTGCCAGCAGACCACCTACAGGGCGAGCTAACTATGGCTACACCTTC
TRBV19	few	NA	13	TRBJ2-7	CASSFGGSDEQYF	TGTGCCAGTAGTTTTGGGGGCTCCGACGAGCAGTACTTC
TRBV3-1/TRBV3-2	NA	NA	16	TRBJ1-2	CASSQDSGISVGGYTF	TGTGCCAGCAGCCAAGATTCGGGTATCTCCGTTGGGGGCTACACCTTC
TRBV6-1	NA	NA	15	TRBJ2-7	CASSEGRGASYEQYF	TGTGCCAGCAGTGAAGGGAGGGGAGCCTCCTACGAGCAGTACTTC
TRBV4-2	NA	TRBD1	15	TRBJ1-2	CASSPGGQGARGYTF	TGTGCCAGCAGTCCCGGGGGACAGGGGGCTCGGGGCTACACCTTC
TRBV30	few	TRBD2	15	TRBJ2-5	CAWSKPGLAGGTQYF	TGTGCCTGGAGTAAACCGGGACTAGCGGGCGGGACCCAGTACTTC
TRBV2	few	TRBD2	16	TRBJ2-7	CASSPSGTPIILEQYF	TGTGCCAGCAGCCCTAGCGGGACCCCGATTATCCTCGAGCAGTACTTC
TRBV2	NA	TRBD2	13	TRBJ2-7	CASRSGGKFEQYF	TGTGCCAGCAGGAGCGGGGGGAAGTTCGAGCAGTACTTC
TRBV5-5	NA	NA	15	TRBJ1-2	CASSFHPDIAGGYTF	TGTGCCAGCAGCTTTCACCCGGACATCGCGGGGGGCTACACCTTC
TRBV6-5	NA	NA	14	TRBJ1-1	CASSRRQPNTEAFF	TGTGCCAGCAGCCGTCGACAGCCGAACACTGAAGCTTTCTTT
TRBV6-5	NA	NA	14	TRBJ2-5	CASSYRTARETQYF	TGTGCCAGCAGTTACAGGACAGCGAGAGAGACCCAGTACTTC
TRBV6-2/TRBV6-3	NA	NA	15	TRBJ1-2	CASRPRRQAPYGYTF	TGTGCCAGCAGACCTCGTCGACAGGCGCCCTATGGCTACACCTTC
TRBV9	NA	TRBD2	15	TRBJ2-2	CASSLLAGEAGELFF	TGTGCCAGCAGCCTCCTAGCGGGAGAGGCCGGGGAGCTGTTTTTT
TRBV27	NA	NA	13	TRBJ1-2	CASSPRAGLGYTF	TGTGCCAGCTCTCCGAGGGCAGGACTTGGCTACACCTTC
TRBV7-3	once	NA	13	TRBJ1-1	CASSFDKRGEAFF	TGTGCCAGCAGCTTCGACAAAAGGGGTGAAGCTTTCTTT
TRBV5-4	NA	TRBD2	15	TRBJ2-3	CASSSGTRGTDTQYF	TGTGCCAGCAGCAGCGGGACTAGAGGCACAGATACGCAGTATTTT
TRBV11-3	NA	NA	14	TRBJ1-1	CASSARGANTEAFF	TGTGCCAGCAGCGCCCGCGGCGCGAACACTGAAGCTTTCTTT
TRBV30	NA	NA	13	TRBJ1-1	CAWSSQGNTEAFF	TGTGCCTGGAGTAGTCAGGGTAACACTGAAGCTTTCTTT
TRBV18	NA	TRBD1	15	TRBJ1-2	CASSPRTGDDHGYTF	TGTGCCAGCTCACCTAGGACAGGGGACGATCATGGCTACACCTTC
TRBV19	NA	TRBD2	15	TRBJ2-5	CASSIGASGQETQYF	TGTGCCAGTAGTATAGGGGCTAGCGGGCAAGAGACCCAGTACTTC
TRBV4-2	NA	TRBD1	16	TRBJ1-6	CASSHGLRQGDTPLHF	TGTGCCAGCAGTCACGGCTTACGGCAGGGGGACACACCCCTCCACTTT
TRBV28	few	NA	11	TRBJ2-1	CASRTVNEQFF	TGTGCCAGCCGGACTGTAAATGAGCAGTTCTTC
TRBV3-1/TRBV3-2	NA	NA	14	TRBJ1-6	CASSRGQNNSPLHF	TGTGCCAGCAGCCGGGGACAAAATAATTCACCCCTCCACTTT
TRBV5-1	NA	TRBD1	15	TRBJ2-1	CASSSTETGLGEQFF	TGCGCCAGCAGCTCTACCGAGACAGGGCTGGGTGAGCAGTTCTTC
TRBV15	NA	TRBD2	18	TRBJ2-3	CATSGTSGRDESTDTQYF	TGTGCCACCAGCGGGACTAGCGGGAGGGATGAAAGCACAGATACGCAGTATTTT
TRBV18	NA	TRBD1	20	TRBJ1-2	CASSPIDPDRVGITGYGYTF	TGTGCCAGCTCACCAATAGATCCGGACAGGGTAGGGATTACTGGATATGGCTACACCTTC
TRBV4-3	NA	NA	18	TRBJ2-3	CASSQTLTVNPSTDTQYF	TGCGCCAGCAGCCAAACCTTAACAGTGAACCCTAGCACAGATACGCAGTATTTT
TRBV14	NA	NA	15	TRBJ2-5	CASSQDGGTAGTQYF	TGTGCCAGCAGCCAAGATGGGGGGACCGCTGGGACCCAGTACTTC
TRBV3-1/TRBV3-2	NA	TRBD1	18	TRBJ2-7	CASKKGTGNRALDYEQYF	TGTGCCAGCAAAAAAGGGACAGGGAATAGGGCCTTGGACTACGAGCAGTACTTC
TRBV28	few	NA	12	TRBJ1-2	CASSIRAGGYTF	TGTGCCAGCAGTATCAGGGCAGGAGGCTACACCTTC
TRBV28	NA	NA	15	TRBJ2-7	CASRSRGWANYEQYF	TGTGCCAGCAGGTCCCGGGGGTGGGCAAACTACGAGCAGTACTTC
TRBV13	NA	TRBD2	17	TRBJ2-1	CASSLPPGTSRVHEQFF	TGTGCCAGCAGCTTACCCCCTGGGACTAGCAGAGTCCATGAGCAGTTCTTC
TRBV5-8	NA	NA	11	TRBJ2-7	CASSPNYEQYF	TGTGCCAGCAGCCCCAACTACGAGCAGTACTTC
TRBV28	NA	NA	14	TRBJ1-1	CAITFPGVATEAFF	TGTGCCATCACGTTCCCAGGGGTTGCCACTGAAGCTTTCTTT
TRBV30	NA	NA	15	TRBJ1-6	CAWSVDSWVNSPLHF	TGTGCCTGGAGTGTAGACAGTTGGGTCAATTCACCCCTCCACTTT
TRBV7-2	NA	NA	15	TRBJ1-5	CASSLTGTSNQPQHF	TGTGCCAGCAGCTTGACAGGTACTAGCAATCAGCCCCAGCATTTT
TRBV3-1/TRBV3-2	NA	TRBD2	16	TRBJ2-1	CASSQDGTRVCNEQFF	TGTGCCAGCAGCCAAGATGGGACTAGGGTATGCAATGAGCAGTTCTTC
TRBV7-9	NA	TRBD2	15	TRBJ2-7	CASSQTSGRNYEQYF	TGTGCCAGCAGCCAAACTAGCGGGAGAAACTACGAGCAGTACTTC
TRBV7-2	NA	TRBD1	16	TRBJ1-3	CASSLSSTGAGNTIYF	TGTGCCAGCAGCCTTTCTTCGACAGGGGCAGGAAACACCATATATTTT
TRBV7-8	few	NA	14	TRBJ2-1	CASSLQVTYNEQFF	TGTGCCAGCAGCTTACAGGTGACCTACAATGAGCAGTTCTTC
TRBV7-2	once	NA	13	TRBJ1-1	CASSLARETEAFF	TGTGCCAGCAGCTTGGCCCGGGAAACTGAAGCTTTCTTT
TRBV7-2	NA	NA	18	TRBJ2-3	CASSPHSGIYYSTDTQYF	TGTGCCAGCAGCCCCCATAGCGGAATATATTATAGCACAGATACGCAGTATTTT
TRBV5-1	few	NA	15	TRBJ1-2	CASSDQGGGIGGYTF	TGCGCCAGCAGCGATCAGGGCGGGGGAATAGGAGGCTACACCTTC
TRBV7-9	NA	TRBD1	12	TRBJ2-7	CASSTQGYEQYF	TGTGCCAGCAGCACACAGGGGTACGAGCAGTACTTC
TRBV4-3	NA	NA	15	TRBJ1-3	CASSQDPGEGNTIYF	TGCGCCAGCAGCCAAGACCCAGGGGAAGGAAACACCATATATTTT
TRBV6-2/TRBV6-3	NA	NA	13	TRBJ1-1	CASRLRRGTEAFF	TGTGCCAGCCGTTTGAGGCGCGGCACTGAAGCTTTCTTT
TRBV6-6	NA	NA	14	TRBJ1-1	CASSFKGGNTEAFF	TGTGCCAGCAGTTTTAAGGGAGGGAACACTGAAGCTTTCTTT
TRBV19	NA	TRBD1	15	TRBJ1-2	CASSIRQGSEYGYTF	TGTGCCAGTAGTATCAGACAGGGCTCTGAGTATGGCTACACCTTC
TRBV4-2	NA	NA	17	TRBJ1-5	CASSQGVRAGGGQPQHF	TGTGCCAGCAGCCAAGGGGTGCGGGCAGGCGGGGGTCAGCCCCAGCATTTT
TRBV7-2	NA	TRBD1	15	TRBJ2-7	CASSFRQGASREQYF	TGTGCCAGCAGCTTTCGACAGGGGGCGAGTCGCGAGCAGTACTTC
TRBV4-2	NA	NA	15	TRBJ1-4	CASSQLSGSNEKLFF	TGTGCCAGCAGCCAACTTTCGGGGAGTAATGAAAAACTGTTTTTT
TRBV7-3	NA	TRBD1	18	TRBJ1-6	CASSVTGPGTGYNSPLHF	TGTGCCAGCAGCGTCACTGGGCCCGGGACAGGCTATAATTCACCCCTCCACTTT
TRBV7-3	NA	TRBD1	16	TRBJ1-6	CASSSNRQGGDSPLHF	TGTGCCAGCAGCTCCAACCGACAGGGCGGCGATTCACCCCTCCACTTT
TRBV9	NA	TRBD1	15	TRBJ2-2	CASSVEGQGTGELFF	TGTGCCAGCAGCGTAGAGGGACAGGGTACCGGGGAGCTGTTTTTT
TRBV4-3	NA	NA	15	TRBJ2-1	CASSRAFGGYNEQFF	TGCGCCAGCAGCCGAGCCTTTGGCGGTTACAATGAGCAGTTCTTC
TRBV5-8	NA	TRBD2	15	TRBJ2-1	CASTISGSSVNEQFF	TGTGCCAGCACCATAAGCGGGAGTAGTGTCAATGAGCAGTTCTTC
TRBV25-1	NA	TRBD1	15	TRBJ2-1	CASSIRTGGRDEQFF	TGTGCCAGCAGTATTCGGACAGGGGGCCGCGATGAGCAGTTCTTC
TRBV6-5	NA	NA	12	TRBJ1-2	CASIGVNYGYTF	TGTGCCAGCATCGGGGTAAACTATGGCTACACCTTC
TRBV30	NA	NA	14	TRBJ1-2	CAWSPGGGSYGYTF	TGTGCCTGGAGTCCGGGGGGGGGTAGCTATGGCTACACCTTC
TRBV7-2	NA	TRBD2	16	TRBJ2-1	CASSAIAGASYNEQFF	TGTGCCAGCAGCGCTATAGCGGGAGCCTCCTACAATGAGCAGTTCTTC